The T cell receptor beta chain described here comes from a study of tumor-infiltrating lymphocytes in primary liver carcinoma. Notes on the study in general: In the absence of sorting, bulk samples left CD4+ and CD8+ repertoires uncompared.

The CDR3 runs to 16 residues. Per the germline V gene, CDR1 is SQVTM and CDR2 is ANQGSEA. On this clonotype: Its antigen is unidentified. The junction and the germline gene differ at one end; a read error may be behind it.

Constant-region priming of roughly 500 ng total RNA yielded TCR beta cDNA. Employing slightly modified ARM-PCR, three nested multiplex PCR rounds were run, and these gave rise to the TCR beta libraries. Both of the initial two PCR rounds ran for roughly 10 cycles and employed TRBV1-TRBV30 forward primers alongside a C-beta reverse primer. MiXCR was run by TCRdb on the multiplex PCR reads, yielding one entry per CDR3 protein. The sample records approximately 330,000 distinct CDR3 sequences, roughly 61% being singletons. The researchers obtained blood RNA from unsorted whole blood and also extracted germline DNA. The patients, who had chronic HBV infection, were treatment-naive (untreated).

Sequencing was performed on peripheral blood. The TCR comes from a man aged 35 to 55 with primary liver carcinoma and hepatitis B virus infection. This sequence joins TRBV29-1 and TRBJ2-3; 10 bases line up with TRBD2. DNA for the CDR3: TGCAGCGTTCGAACCCTAGCGGGGGTTAGCACTGATACGCAGTATTTT. Translation gives CSVRTLAGVSTDTQYF.